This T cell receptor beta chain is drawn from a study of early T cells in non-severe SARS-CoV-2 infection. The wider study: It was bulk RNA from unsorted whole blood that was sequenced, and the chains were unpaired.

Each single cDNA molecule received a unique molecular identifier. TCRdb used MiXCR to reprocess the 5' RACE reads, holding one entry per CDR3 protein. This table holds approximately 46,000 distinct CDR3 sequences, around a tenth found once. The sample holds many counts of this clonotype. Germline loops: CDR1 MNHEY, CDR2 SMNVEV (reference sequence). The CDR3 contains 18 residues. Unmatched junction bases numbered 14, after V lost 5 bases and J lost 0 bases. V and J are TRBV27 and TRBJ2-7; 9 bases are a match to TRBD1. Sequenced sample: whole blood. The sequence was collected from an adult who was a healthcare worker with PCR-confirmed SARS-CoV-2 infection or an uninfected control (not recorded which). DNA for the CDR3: TGTGCCAGCAGTAGAAGCTCATCGGGACAGGGAAGCTCCTACGAGCAGTACTTC. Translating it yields CASSRSSSGQGSSYEQYF.